This section outlines one TCR beta chain sequence together with its context. Its specificity is unknown. The data were taken from a study of OX40 agonist ivuxolimab in advanced cancers. Points from the study as a whole: Also showing low normalized T-cell clonal expansion were some of the nonresponders.

This CDR3 is built from 17 residues. With V trimmed by 10 bases and J by 2 bases, 18 bases remained unmatched. Germline assignment: CDR1 MDHEN and CDR2 SYDVKM. Some clones are missing from TCRdb's copy, which holds only in-frame ones; the method was immunoSEQ multiplex PCR. Of tens of thousands of clones in the sample, less than 90% were seen once. The TCR was taken from an adult with an advanced solid tumor such as melanoma, head and neck, liver or kidney cancer. The rearrangement uses TRBV28 and TRBJ2-3; TRBD2 matches 7 bases. The material sequenced was CD4+ or CD8+ T cells sorted from blood, taken in a trial of the OX40 agonist ivuxolimab. The CDR3 sequence: CAISAGLAGRFTDTQYF. The CDR3, as DNA: TGTGCCATCTCGGCCGGCTTAGCGGGCAGATTCACAGATACGCAGTATTTT.